This TCR beta chain was observed in a study of identical twins. Notes on the study in general: Findings came from cross-sectional statistics, without long-term follow-up of donors. The more abundant beta clonotypes in cord blood had fewer insertions, and memory repertoires did not show this. Weaker excess sharing between twins was seen in beta out-of-frame sequences.

This CDR3 has 14 amino acids. V lost 0 bases and J 2 bases, leaving 7 bases between the germline ends. In germline, CDR1 is LGHDT, CDR2 YNNKEL (reference sequence). The sample holds many counts of this clonotype. Its target is not known. Template switching supplied a universal primer site; unique molecular identifiers were carried on the cDNA. TCRdb analysed the 5' RACE reads with MiXCR anew, one entry per CDR3 protein. Counted here are 400,000 to 550,000 distinct CDR3 sequences, around an eighth occurring once; the ten biggest clones make up approximately 1%. These data also featured in a second study, about yellow fever vaccine responses in identical twins.

The chain recombines TRBV3-1 with TRBJ1-1; no definite D call. Sequences were obtained from CD4+ T cells sorted from blood. The sequence derives from a woman aged 18-29 years in good health. The CDR3 coding sequence is TGTGCCAGCAGCCAAGATGTGGGAAACACTGAAGCTTTCTTT. Residues: CASSQDVGNTEAFF.